The text below deals with one TCR beta chain. Its specific antigen is unknown. Receptor libraries were prepared by the immunoSEQ multiplex PCR assay. For the multiplex PCR, a mixture combining 60 forward primers for TCR Vbeta segments and 13 reverse primers for TCR Jbeta segments was used. The CDR3 region of rearranged TCR beta genes was amplified from genomic DNA by a multiplex PCR assay. On the Illumina HiSeq System, the amplified TCR beta libraries were sequenced as 87-base-pair reads. The published analysis was carried out like this. A later analysis counted tens of millions of unique TCR beta chains across the 666 repertoires, and some 11 million of these chains were shared by at least two donors. Raw reads were error-corrected and collapsed into unique sequences with a nearest-neighbor algorithm that merged closely related sequences to remove PCR and sequencing errors. CDR3 sequences were aligned to IMGT reference sequences to assign V, D and J gene segments. For a sequence to be retained, at least a six-nucleotide match to both a V gene segment and a J gene segment was required. A rearrangement counted as productive if the CDR3 had no stop codons and remained in frame with V and J, and every other rearrangement counted as non-productive. CDR3 was defined according to IMGT convention as the region running from the second conserved V-encoded cysteine to the conserved J-encoded phenylalanine. Sequences without an unambiguous match to a single V gene segment were excluded from the earlier analysis of 450 to 650 of the donors. An earlier analysis of 587 of the donors called V segments functional above 56.7% productive rearrangements and segregating when the between-donor standard deviation exceeded 5%. A statistical classification framework was developed to diagnose cytomegalovirus status using the catalog of TCR beta chain sequences. In a later analysis, V and J genes were assigned by comparing TCR nucleotide sequences against IMGT/GENE-DB human TR gene sequences. Using the TCRdist pipeline, a later analysis assigned CDR3 sequences along with most-parsimonious VDJ recombination scenarios. In a later analysis, every TCR beta chain was defined by the combination of its CDR3 amino acid sequence and its V-gene family, and reads without a unique V-gene family were dropped. In a later analysis, around 600 highly shared, low-generation-probability nucleotide sequences were removed to address suspected cross-contamination and a sequencing artifact. A later analysis calculated a clonal expansion index for each public chain from normalized within-repertoire ranks of inferred template counts. Generation probabilities in a later analysis came from a VDJ recombination model fitted to out-of-frame rearrangements, and those results were checked against IGoR. In a later analysis, TCR-TCR, TCR-HLA and TCR-CMV co-occurrence was scored with hypergeometric tests, and a repertoire-size bias correction was applied to TCR pairs. To estimate false discovery rates, a later analysis permuted the HLA or CMV assignments 20 times. In a later analysis, co-occurring TCRs were grouped using DBSCAN, and TCRdist sequence similarity was added for clustering within HLA-allele-positive subsets. For co-occurrence clustering, repertoires with fewer than 30,000 or more than 120,000 public chains were excluded, along with a handful of repertoires with anomalous nucleotide sharing. The clones in this table, taken by TCRdb from immuneACCESS, are in-frame only. Not every clone is retained; where verified, under half of the shortfall comes from an unresolved V gene, and the cause of the rest is unknown. That table is the source of V, J and clone size, and D and trimming were worked out from the DNA. The sample table on file contains fewer than 150,000 clones. The top ten clonotypes cover 2% to 3% of the sample.

The data originate from a study of cytomegalovirus exposure and HLA in healthy donors (dated by TCRdb to 2016 to 2017). Context from the whole study: According to an earlier analysis of a few hundred of the donors, some 170 million T cells yielded 117 million unique TCR beta sequences and about 300 Gb of sequence data. In addition to the first cohort of hundreds of subjects, a separate validation cohort of approximately 110 different subjects was used. Of the 398 genotyped donors, 75% to 85% were placed in the genetic ancestry cluster associated with self-reported Caucasian donors. To predict cytomegalovirus infection status, the study combined high-throughput TCR immunosequencing, statistical association of individual TCRs with disease status, and machine learning. Among 300 to 500 genotyped donors of the cohort, an average of around 250,000 unique TCR beta nucleotide sequences was sequenced per donor, of which 15% to 20% were non-productive. Donor age, sex, ethnicity and CMV serostatus were compiled alongside the repertoire data. A later analysis re-examined previously published TCR beta repertoires from hundreds of donors and added high-resolution HLA genotyping to investigate patterns of TCR occurrence. All discovery cohort repertoires had been generated on a single sequencing platform. A later genetic analysis took genome-wide SNP genotypes for about 55% of the 666 donors and used that subset as a discovery cohort. Rather than using new phenotypic data, the later analysis identified candidate immune exposures from TCR beta sequences and from how often those sequences occurred across donors. Roughly five DR-DQ haplotypes were handled as single units for association and clustering, since linkage in the cohort was strong. HLA typing included class I and class II loci at four-digit resolution. Typing coverage varied by locus: roughly 620-640 donors for A, B, C, DRB1 and DQB1; 522 for DQA1; about 590 for DPA1; approximately 470 for DPB1. The study aimed to test whether signatures of past pathogen exposure could be identified by cataloging public T cell receptors. An early release that covered fewer than 800 HLA-typed donors contained about 300 gigabases of sequencing data and 80 million or so unique TCR sequences. The T cell repertoires of 670 or so subjects were profiled by immunosequencing and related to cytomegalovirus serostatus. In an earlier analysis of 587 of the donors, high-throughput TCR beta sequencing was used to judge whether each TCR beta V gene segment behaved as functional or pseudogenic.

What the authors observed across the whole study: The authors suggested that the approach could potentially be generalized to other disease states and immunological phenotypes. According to a later genetic analysis, donors in an Asian-associated ancestry cluster had fewer N-insertions in productive TCRs than the approximately 650-donor mean. In a later analysis, HLA-associated TCR beta chains were found to be more clonally expanded and to have lower generation probabilities than equally common non-associated chains. Some IMGT-functional V segments, including TRBV6-2 and TRBV6-3, could not be distinguished by the 87-base-pair reads and were therefore excluded. V-gene and J-gene trimming of TCR beta chains was associated with a missense DCLRE1C variant in a later genetic analysis, and the association was replicated in an independent cohort. Across donors, most TCR sequences were observed very rarely, whereas some public TCRs were present in many individuals. In a later analysis, most CMV-associated TCR beta chains were found to appear HLA-restricted, with HLA associations seemingly driven largely by CMV exposure. Sequencing depth was assumed to be roughly uniform across donors in the presence/absence analyses, though that assumption may not hold. In the study, about 150 TCR beta chains were listed as associated with cytomegalovirus. A further reported finding was that TCR beta sequences accurately predicted the HLA-A and HLA-B alleles for most subjects in the first cohort. Linkage disequilibrium might explain the correlated functional status among segregating V segments, but an unknown experimental factor could not be ruled out. In vitro tests confirmed that a few of the cytomegalovirus-associated TCR beta chains recognize cytomegalovirus antigens. Cytomegalovirus status was reported to be diagnosed by the classifier with high specificity and sensitivity in both the original and validation cohorts. A group of highly shared sequence variants was considered likely to be a technical artifact of the sequencing pipeline. Because HLA typing was missing for some donors at each locus, association tests included only the typed subset. This cohort had only TCR beta chains sequenced, and the lack of alpha or paired-chain data limited which features could be detected. According to a later analysis, TCR association rates differed among HLA loci, with DRB1 alleles showing the most associated TCRs and HLA-C alleles showing the fewest. When HLA alleles, especially DR and DQ, strongly co-occurred, TCR associations were difficult to assign to individual alleles. An earlier analysis of around 540 of the donors showed that most TCR beta V segments appeared in productive rearrangements either about 90% or about 30% of the time, which broadly matched IMGT annotations. Because counts were too low, about 18 rarely observed V segments, including chromosome 9 orphons, were left out of the earlier analysis of some 600 of the donors. Immune exposure information for the cohort was limited to CMV serostatus. In a later analysis, several top co-occurrence clusters were reported to appear linked to parvovirus B19, influenza, CMV and Epstein-Barr virus. At a false discovery rate of 0.05, a later analysis linked some 18,000 TCR beta sequences to specific HLA alleles.

The cohort was made up of hundreds of healthy bone marrow donors. At the time of sampling, all cohort members were nominally healthy, though unrecorded immune exposures were likely present. The donor tested CMV seronegative, placing the donor among the 350 to 400 seronegative members of the cohort. Every donor gave a peripheral blood sample, and the peripheral blood mononuclear cells from that sample were used for TCR beta sequencing. The Qiagen DNeasy Blood Extraction Kit was used to extract genomic DNA from the blood cell samples. V gives up 5 bases and J gives up 8 bases, and the segment between their germline ends measures 12 bases. From the cysteine through the phenylalanine, the CDR3 covers 11 amino acids. Here the CDR3 DNA is all that survives: 33 bases in frame from base 1. From a lookup of the germline V gene, CDR1 and CDR2 are SQVTM and ANQGSEA.

The sample comprised PBMCs. The rearrangement joined TRBV29-1 to TRBJ1-2; no D segment can be confidently identified. This TCR was recovered from a man in his forties in good health and CMV-seronegative. This receptor has the CDR3 CSVSEGRGYTF. The DNA reads TGCAGCGTTTCTGAGGGTCGCGGCTACACCTTC.